Given below is one T cell receptor beta chain in context. The target antigen is unknown. For TCR beta, libraries came from quantitative 5'-RACE with molecular barcodes. TCRdb fed the 5' RACE reads into MiXCR, producing one record per CDR3 protein. This sample carries over 700,000 distinct CDR3 sequences, under 20% of them seen once, and the ten largest clones take over 15%. Trimming at V came to 0 bases and at J to 1 base, leaving 9 bases not matched to a gene. This CDR3 is built from 17 residues. Per germline, CDR1 LGHNA and CDR2 YSLEER. These data belong to a study of CD8 T cells in ankylosing spondylitis. General study points: Ankylosing spondylitis blood appeared to carry a characteristic TCR beta motif of several highly homologous variants.

The material sequenced was blood, either unsorted or a sorted T cell fraction (not recorded which). V and J are TRBV4-3 and TRBJ2-7, with TRBD2 identical over 7 bases. The sequence was collected from a male donor with ankylosing spondylitis. The DNA for the CDR3 is TGCGCCAGCAGCCAAGAATGGGGCGGGAGTGATTCCTACGAGCAGTACTTC. It is translated as CASSQEWGGSDSYEQYF.